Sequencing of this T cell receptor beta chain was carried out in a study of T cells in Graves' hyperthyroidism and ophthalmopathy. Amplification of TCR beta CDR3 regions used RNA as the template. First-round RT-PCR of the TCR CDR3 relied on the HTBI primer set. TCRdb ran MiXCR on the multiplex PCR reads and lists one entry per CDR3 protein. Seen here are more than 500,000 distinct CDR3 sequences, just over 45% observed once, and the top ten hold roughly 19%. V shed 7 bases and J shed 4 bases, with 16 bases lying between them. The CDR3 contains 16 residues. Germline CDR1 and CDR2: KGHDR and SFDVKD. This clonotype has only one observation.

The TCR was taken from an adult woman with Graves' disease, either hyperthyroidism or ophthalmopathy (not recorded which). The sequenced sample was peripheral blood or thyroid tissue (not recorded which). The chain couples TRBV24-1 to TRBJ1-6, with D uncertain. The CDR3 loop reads CATSSQDTEYNSPLHF. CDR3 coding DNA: TGTGCCACCAGCAGCCAAGACACGGAATATAATTCACCCCTCCACTTT.